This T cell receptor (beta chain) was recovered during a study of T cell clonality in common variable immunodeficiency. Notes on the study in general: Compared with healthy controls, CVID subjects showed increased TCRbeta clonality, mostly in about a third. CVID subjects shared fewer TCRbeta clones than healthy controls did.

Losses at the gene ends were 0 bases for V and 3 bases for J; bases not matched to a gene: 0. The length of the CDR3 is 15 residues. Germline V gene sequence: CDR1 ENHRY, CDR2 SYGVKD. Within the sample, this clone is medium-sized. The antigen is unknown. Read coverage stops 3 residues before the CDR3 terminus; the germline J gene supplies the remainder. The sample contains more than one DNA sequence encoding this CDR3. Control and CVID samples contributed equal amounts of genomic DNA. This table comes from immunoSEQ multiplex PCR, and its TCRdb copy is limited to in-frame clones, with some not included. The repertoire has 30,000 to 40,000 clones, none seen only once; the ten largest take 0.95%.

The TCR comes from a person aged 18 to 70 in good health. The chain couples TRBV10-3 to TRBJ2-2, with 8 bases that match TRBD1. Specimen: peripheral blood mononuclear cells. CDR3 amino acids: CAISESTGDTGELFF. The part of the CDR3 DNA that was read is TGTGCCATCAGTGAGTCGACAGGGGACACCGGGGAG.